This is a list of T cell receptor beta chains from one sample in a study of cytomegalovirus exposure and HLA in healthy donors. Repertoires were generated with immunoSEQ multiplex PCR, while TCRdb's copy carries only in-frame clones and drops some. The table lists about 130,000 clones, 77% of them singletons, with 3.9% in the top ten. Sequenced input: PBMCs. These receptors came from a male donor in good health and CMV-seronegative. Each CDR3 is given with its conserved first and last residue. Each record gives: D gene, clone size, J gene, V gene, CDR3 protein, CDR3 DNA. A D gene is named only where the DNA matches it firmly. Clone size appears in some rows only: once, few, many, or a class for an expanded clone.

D: TRBD1; size: .; J: TRBJ2-5; V: TRBV5-1; CDR3: CASSLDRGEWETQYF; DNA: TGCGCCAGCAGCTTAGACAGGGGGGAATGGGAGACCCAGTACTTC
D: .; size: .; J: TRBJ1-1; V: TRBV15; CDR3: CATSRARLVSTEAFF; DNA: TGTGCCACCAGCAGAGCGCGCCTGGTTAGCACTGAAGCTTTCTTT
D: TRBD1; size: .; J: TRBJ2-7; V: TRBV19; CDR3: CASRRDSEAYEQYF; DNA: TGTGCCAGTAGGAGGGACAGCGAGGCCTACGAGCAGTACTTC
D: TRBD1; size: .; J: TRBJ2-5; V: TRBV5-1; CDR3: CASSFPNPGQGYQETQYF; DNA: TGCGCCAGCAGCTTTCCCAATCCGGGACAGGGGTACCAAGAGACCCAGTACTTC
D: .; size: .; J: TRBJ1-1; V: TRBV7-3; CDR3: CASSAGQWGVEAFF; DNA: TGTGCCAGCAGCGCGGGCCAATGGGGAGTAGAAGCTTTCTTT
D: TRBD1; size: .; J: TRBJ2-1; V: TRBV5-1; CDR3: CASRLRDRQYNEQFF; DNA: TGCGCCAGCAGATTACGGGACAGGCAATACAATGAGCAGTTCTTC
D: .; size: .; J: TRBJ2-1; V: TRBV5-1; CDR3: CASSPGYGRGAEQFF; DNA: TGCGCCAGCAGCCCGGGTTATGGGAGGGGGGCTGAGCAGTTCTTC
D: .; size: .; J: TRBJ2-3; V: TRBV10-2; CDR3: CASSEPSTDTQYF; DNA: TGCGCCAGCAGTGAGCCCTCCACAGATACGCAGTATTTT
D: TRBD1; size: once; J: TRBJ1-4; V: TRBV11-2; CDR3: CASSPTGVANEKLFF; DNA: TGTGCCAGCAGTCCGACAGGGGTAGCTAATGAAAAACTGTTTTTT
D: .; size: few; J: TRBJ2-3; V: TRBV12-5; CDR3: CASRFVSTDTQYF; DNA: TGTGCTAGTCGTTTCGTGAGCACAGATACGCAGTATTTT
D: .; size: few; J: TRBJ2-7; V: TRBV5-4; CDR3: CASSFVGGRGGYEQYF; DNA: TGTGCCAGCAGCTTTGTGGGCGGGAGAGGGGGCTACGAGCAGTACTTC
D: TRBD2; size: .; J: TRBJ2-3; V: TRBV6-6; CDR3: CATLTSGELPQYF; DNA: TGTGCTACACTTACTAGCGGGGAACTTCCGCAGTATTTT
D: .; size: .; J: TRBJ1-2; V: TRBV2; CDR3: CASSGTGTPNYGYTF; DNA: TGTGCCAGCAGTGGAACCGGGACACCTAACTATGGCTACACCTTC
D: .; size: few; J: TRBJ1-2; V: TRBV7-8; CDR3: CASSLAQVGTSVYGYTF; DNA: TGTGCCAGCAGCTTAGCGCAGGTCGGGACTTCGGTTTATGGCTACACCTTC
D: TRBD2; size: .; J: TRBJ2-7; V: TRBV11-2; CDR3: CASSLTSGVYEQYF; DNA: TGTGCCAGCAGCTTAACTAGCGGAGTCTACGAGCAGTACTTC
D: TRBD1; size: .; J: TRBJ1-1; V: TRBV18; CDR3: CASSPRAQGGWNTEAFF; DNA: TGTGCCAGCTCACCAAGAGCTCAGGGGGGTTGGAACACTGAAGCTTTCTTT
D: .; size: once; J: TRBJ1-2; V: TRBV5-1; CDR3: CASSLSGLYGYTF; DNA: TGCGCCAGCAGCTTGTCCGGACTCTATGGCTACACCTTC